Included here is one T cell receptor (beta chain) sequence, with context. This record belongs to a study of blood T cell repertoires in COVID-19. At the level of the study: COVID-19 samples, acute and convalescent, were from the United States, Italy and Spain.

This CDR3 is 17 amino acids long. Germline assignment: CDR1 LGHDT and CDR2 YNNKEL (reference sequence). The V and J ends lost 0 bases and 0 bases respectively, with 9 bases between them. Per the authors' pipeline: Estimated nucleated cell counts came from reference gene primer amplification. Assay: immunoSEQ multiplex PCR; the TCRdb copy retains only in-frame clones and omits some. The DNA was the basis for D and trimming; V, J and clone size are from that table. The sample lists about 250,000 clones, 86% occurring once. The genes are TRBV3-1 (or the pseudogene TRBV3-2) and TRBJ1-6; D gene uncertain. The source is a woman aged 25 to 39 with active or convalescent COVID-19. The sample consisted of peripheral blood. CDR3 residues: CASSQERVSSYNSPLHF. CDR3 in DNA: TGTGCCAGCAGCCAAGAAAGAGTGAGCTCCTATAATTCACCCCTCCACTTT.